This T cell receptor beta chain was found in a study of blood T cell repertoires in COVID-19. Study-wide context: The United States, Italy and Spain supplied acute and convalescent COVID-19 samples. T cells, B-cell-depleted T cells, or PBMCs provided the cDNA or gDNA that served as material.

Trimming removed 2 bases at V and 5 bases at J, with 12 bases between. Germline V gene data show CDR1 as SGHNT and CDR2 as YENEEA. The CDR3 runs 15 residues. The method was immunoSEQ multiplex PCR; TCRdb's version includes in-frame clones alone and lacks a portion of them. The sample shows tens of thousands of clones, 90% of them seen only once. The TCR sequence derives from a man aged 18-30 years with COVID-19, enrolled during active disease. V gene TRBV11-3 combines with J gene TRBJ2-2, with D possibly matching TRBD1 (6 bases). Sequenced: peripheral blood. The CDR3 reads CASSLRPGTTGELFF. CDR3 nucleotides: TGTGCCAGCAGCTTAAGGCCAGGGACAACCGGGGAGCTGTTTTTT.